This T cell receptor (beta chain) was recorded in a study of blood T cells in healthy people across ages. Whole-study findings and limits: Strongly correlated with naive T cell percentage was TCR beta diversity. PBMCs were not sorted, which prevented a conclusive comparison of naive versus antigen-experienced cells.

In regard to this clonotype: The antigen is not known.

Germline trimming cut 0 bases from V and 8 bases from J; bases unmatched to any gene: 9. CDR3 length equals 15 residues. The germline gives CDR1 DFQATT, CDR2 SNEGSKA (reference sequence). Every donor gave roughly 9.2 milliliters of peripheral blood. Extraction yielded at least 5 micrograms of total RNA per sample. Together with a sample-barcoded 5' primer, a J-beta primer mix was included in a second PCR lasting about 6 to 11 cycles. TCRdb re-derived calls from the 5' RACE reads in MiXCR, one entry per CDR3 protein. This table holds hundreds of thousands of distinct CDR3 sequences, nearly 25% found once. Another study also made use of these data, one on T cells of mothers and their children.

This receptor was obtained from a boy between 10 and 17 years old in good health. The V gene is TRBV20-1, the J gene TRBJ2-1; 8 bases match TRBD2. The sample consisted of blood. CDR3: CSARDTSGSGYEQFF. For the CDR3, the DNA is TGCAGTGCTAGAGATACGAGCGGGAGTGGGTATGAGCAGTTCTTC.